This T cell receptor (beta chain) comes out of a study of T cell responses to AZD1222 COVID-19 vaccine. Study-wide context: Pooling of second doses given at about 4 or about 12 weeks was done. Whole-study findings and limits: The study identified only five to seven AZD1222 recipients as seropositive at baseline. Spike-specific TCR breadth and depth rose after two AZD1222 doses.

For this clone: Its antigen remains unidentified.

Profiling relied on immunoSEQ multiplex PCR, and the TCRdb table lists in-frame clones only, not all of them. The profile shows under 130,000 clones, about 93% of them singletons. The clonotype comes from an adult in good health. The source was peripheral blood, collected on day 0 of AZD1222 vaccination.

DNA for the CDR3: TGTGCCAGCAGTTTAGCGACCGTCTCTGGGGCCAACGTCCTGACTTTC. Encoded protein: CASSLATVSGANVLTF. The chain recombines TRBV28 with TRBJ2-6; D remains ambiguous. Looked up from germline, CDR1 is MDHEN and CDR2 is SYDVKM. This CDR3 region has 16 residues. V dropped 2 bases and J dropped 0 bases, with 8 bases sitting between them.